The 32 T cell receptor beta chains in this list originate from one sample, sequenced in a study of blood T cell repertoires in COVID-19. The protocol was immunoSEQ multiplex PCR, while the TCRdb copy is restricted to in-frame clones and leaves out a portion. The sample contains over 200,000 clones, about nine tenths of which appear only once. Material for sequencing was PBMCs or T cells enriched from blood (not recorded which). Receptors were obtained from a young man who had recovered from COVID-19.

CDR3 protein: CASRASGSGEQFF. The CDR3, as DNA: TGCGCCAGCAGGGCTAGCGGGAGTGGTGAGCAGTTCTTC. The chain couples TRBV10-2 to TRBJ2-1; 10 bases align to TRBD2. This CDR3 has 13 amino acids. The junction had 5 bases not matched to a gene; V was cut back by 6 bases and J by 9 bases. Germline V gives CDR1 WSHSY, CDR2 SAAADI.

The V and J genes are TRBV12-3 or TRBV12-4 and TRBJ1-2; D might be TRBD1 (5 bases). The V end lost 3 bases, the J end lost 6 bases, and 11 bases lay between the germline ends. This CDR3 contains 13 residues. CDR3 nucleotide sequence: TGTGCCAGCAGTTTTGTCAGGGTCAATGGCTACACCTTC. Protein: CASSFVRVNGYTF.

The chain combines TRBV11-3 with TRBJ2-1; no reliable D call. From germline, CDR1 is SGHNT and CDR2 YENEEA. This CDR3 has 16 residues. The V end was cut by 4 bases, the J end by 2 bases, with 15 bases between. CDR3 nucleotides: TGTGCCAGCAGCTCCCTTATGTGGCTTACCTACAATGAGCAGTTCTTC. Encoded protein: CASSSLMWLTYNEQFF.

V usage is TRBV27 and J usage is TRBJ1-1; 11 nucleotides match TRBD1. The CDR3 is made up of 16 amino acids. Trimming took 5 bases from V and 5 from J; bases not matched to a gene: 10. The germline V gene encodes CDR1 MNHEY and CDR2 SMNVEV (reference sequence). The CDR3 spells CASSLWTGGSGTEAFF. The CDR3, as DNA: TGTGCCAGCAGTCTATGGACAGGGGGCTCCGGAACTGAAGCTTTCTTT.

This clone was found a few times. CDR3 region: CASREDRSSNQPQHF. CDR3 coding DNA: TGTGCCAGCAGGGAGGACAGGAGCAGCAATCAGCCCCAGCATTTT. This chain links TRBV2 with TRBJ1-5; 7 bases agree with TRBD1. V gave up 6 bases and J gave up 1 base; unmatched junction bases: 6. This CDR3 region has 15 residues. Germline V gene lookup returns CDR1 SNHLY and CDR2 FYNNEI.

This clone was found a few times. V gene TRBV7-9 combines with J gene TRBJ2-1, with D perhaps TRBD2 (5 bases). V shed 7 bases and J shed 10 bases, with 11 bases lying between them. The V gene's germline CDR1 is SEHNR and CDR2 FQNEAQ (reference sequence). CDR3 size: 11 residues. Written as DNA, the CDR3 is TGTGCCAGCACCAGTGGGGAGGAGCAGTTCTTC. Translated, it gives CASTSGEEQFF.

This clone was counted a single time. The chain joins TRBV24-1 to TRBJ2-1; 11 nucleotides agree with TRBD2. Germline V gene lookup returns CDR1 KGHDR and CDR2 SFDVKD. This CDR3 comprises 14 residues. V gave up 6 bases and J gave up 6 bases; unmatched junction bases: 3. This chain's CDR3 is CATSLAGGPNEQFF. The CDR3 coding sequence is TGTGCCACCAGTTTAGCGGGAGGGCCCAATGAGCAGTTCTTC.

This clone was seen once. Other DNA sequences in this sample translate to the same CDR3. V and J are TRBV19 and TRBJ2-3; D may be TRBD2 (5 bases). The germline V gene encodes CDR1 LNHDA and CDR2 SQIVND (reference sequence). V lost 3 bases to trimming and J lost 4 bases, with 8 bases between them. The CDR3 has 13 residues. The CDR3 here is CASSIRGSDTQYF. CDR3 sequence (DNA): TGTGCCAGTAGTATTAGAGGGTCAGATACGCAGTATTTT.

This rearrangement joins TRBV27 to TRBJ2-7, with a possible D match to TRBD1 (5 bases). CDR3 size: 13 residues. Looked up from germline, CDR1 is MNHEY and CDR2 is SMNVEV (reference sequence). Trimming removed 7 bases at V and 0 bases at J, with 10 bases between. As DNA, the CDR3 is TGTGCCAGCAACAGGATTGGCTCCTACGAGCAGTACTTC. Protein: CASNRIGSYEQYF.

This clone was observed a few times. This sequence joins TRBV11-3 and TRBJ1-1; maybe TRBD1 (6 bases). Trimming left V 5 bases short and J 1 base short, with 8 bases between. CDR1 is SGHNT and CDR2 is YENEEA in the germline V gene. CDR3 length: 13 amino acids. CDR3 bases: TGTGCCAGCAGCACACAGGGGAACACTGAAGCTTTCTTT. It encodes CASSTQGNTEAFF. Full variable domain (rest looked up from reference TRBV11-3 and TRBJ1-1): EAGVVQSPRYKIIEKKQPVAFWCNPISGHNTLYWYLQNLGQGPELLIRYENEEAVDDSQLPKDRFSAERLKGVDSTLKIQPAELGDSAVYLCASSTQGNTEAFFGQGTRLTVV.

The chain employs TRBV28 and TRBJ1-6; a weak D match, TRBD1 (6 bases). The CDR3 is 15 residues long. Germline-derived CDR1 and CDR2 are MDHEN and SYDVKM. V lost 6 bases and J lost 6, with 15 bases in between. The CDR3 DNA is TGTGCCAGCAGCGACGCCGGACAGCTTAATTCACCCCTCCACTTT. Protein: CASSDAGQLNSPLHF.

The chain couples TRBV19 to TRBJ1-3; no clear D gene. Germline lookup yields CDR1 LNHDA and CDR2 SQIVND (reference sequence). V gave up 2 bases and J gave up 2 bases, with 10 bases separating them. CDR3 size: 15 residues. The CDR3 DNA reads TGTGCCAGTAGTATACCCCGCGGCGCTGGAAACACCATATATTTT. The encoded protein is CASSIPRGAGNTIYF.

The table lists this clone with a few counts. The V gene is TRBV19, the J gene TRBJ2-2, with 8 positions matching TRBD2. Germline CDR1 reads LNHDA; CDR2 reads SQIVND (reference sequence). The CDR3 is 17 residues long. The trim removed 1 base at V and 5 bases at J, leaving 9 bases unmatched. The CDR3 DNA follows: TGTGCCAGTAGTATAGGGTCTAGCGGGTTGTTGACCGGGGAGCTGTTTTTT. Its protein is CASSIGSSGLLTGELFF. The variable domain in full, completed from reference TRBV19 and TRBJ2-2, reads DGGITQSPKYLFRKEGQNVTLSCEQNLNHDAMYWYRQDPGQGLRLIYYSQIVNDFQKGDIAEGYSVSREKKESFPLTVTSAQKNPTAFYLCASSIGSSGLLTGELFFGEGSRLTVL.

Remarks on this clone: Relative to the germline gene, one junction end is altered; a read error may explain this. The CDR3 sequence is CASSSGRTINTGELFF. The CDR3 DNA reads TGTGCTAGCAGCTCTGGTAGGACTATAAACACCGGGGAGCTGTTTTTT. The chain couples TRBV7-7 to TRBJ2-2; TRBD2 is a possible D gene (6 bases). The CDR3 has 16 residues. Germline lookup yields CDR1 SSHAT and CDR2 FNYEAQ (reference sequence).

V is TRBV19 and J is TRBJ1-5; TRBD1 matches 7 bases. Germline lookup yields CDR1 LNHDA and CDR2 SQIVND (reference sequence). The CDR3 totals 17 residues. V lost 0 bases, J lost 3 bases, and 8 bases stayed unmatched. The CDR3 coding sequence is TGTGCCAGTAGTATAGACCGCGACAGGGCGGCCAATCAGCCCCAGCATTTT. It codes for CASSIDRDRAANQPQHF. The variable domain in full, with the rest retrieved from reference TRBV19 and TRBJ1-5, is DGGITQSPKYLFRKEGQNVTLSCEQNLNHDAMYWYRQDPGQGLRLIYYSQIVNDFQKGDIAEGYSVSREKKESFPLTVTSAQKNPTAFYLCASSIDRDRAANQPQHFGDGTRLSIL.

This clone occurred a few times. The J gene is TRBJ1-5, the V gene TRBV10-3; D gene unclear. Trimming removed 2 bases from V and 4 bases from J, with 9 bases in between. Germline V gene lookup returns CDR1 ENHRY and CDR2 SYGVKD. The CDR3 totals 14 residues. The CDR3 reads CAISEQTGNQPQHF. The CDR3 nucleotides read TGTGCCATCAGTGAGCAGACGGGTAATCAGCCCCAGCATTTT.

The chain recombines TRBV2 with TRBJ2-7; 9 bases line up with TRBD1. CDR1 is SNHLY, CDR2 FYNNEI, per germline. This CDR3 comprises 14 residues. The V and J ends lost 8 bases and 7 bases, in that order; junction bases with no gene match: 12. As DNA, the CDR3 is TGTGCCAGCGCGTTCTCACAGGGGGCGCGTGAGCAGTACTTC. Protein sequence: CASAFSQGAREQYF.

The rearrangement links TRBV6-5 to TRBJ1-2, with D tentatively TRBD1 (6 bases). V was pared by 8 bases and J by 5 bases, with 15 bases between. Germline lookup yields CDR1 MNHEY and CDR2 SVGAGI. This CDR3 region has 13 residues. CDR3 region: CASLPGARYGYTF. The CDR3 coding sequence is TGTGCCAGCCTCCCAGGGGCTCGGTATGGCTACACCTTC.

The V gene is TRBV6-5, the J gene TRBJ2-7; D perhaps matches TRBD2 (5 bases). From germline, CDR1 is MNHEY and CDR2 SVGAGI. The CDR3 sequence is 13 residues long. V was shortened by 8 bases and J by 2 bases, with 13 bases between the two germline ends. CDR3 loop: CASRPPGTYEQYF. As DNA, the CDR3 is TGTGCCAGCCGCCCTCCGGGAACCTACGAGCAGTACTTC.

The CDR3 loop is CASSRGYQGVSDEQFF. For the CDR3, the DNA is TGCGCCAGCAGCCGGGGATACCAGGGGGTAAGTGATGAGCAGTTCTTC. The rearrangement links TRBV5-1 to TRBJ2-1, with 7 nucleotides matching TRBD1. Germline V gene lookup returns CDR1 SGHRS and CDR2 YFSETQ. Trimming removed 4 bases from V and 8 bases from J; junction bases left unmatched: 15. This CDR3 is built from 16 residues. Full variable domain (remainder filled in from reference TRBV5-1 and TRBJ2-1): KAGVTQTPRYLIKTRGQQVTLSCSPISGHRSVSWYQQTPGQGLQFLFEYFSETQRNKGNFPGRFSGRQFSNSRSEMNVSTLELGDSALYLCASSRGYQGVSDEQFFGPGTRLTVL.

The V call is TRBV14, the J call TRBJ1-6; D remains unclear. The V end was cut by 3 bases, the J end by 10 bases, with 19 bases between. Germline values: CDR1 SGHDN, CDR2 FVKESK. The CDR3 is 16 residues long. The CDR3 region has the DNA TGTGCCAGCAGCCACGGACTCTCGGATCGGAGATCACCCCTCCACTTT. Its protein product is CASSHGLSDRRSPLHF. The variable domain in full, completed from reference TRBV14 and TRBJ1-6, reads EAGVTQFPSHSVIEKGQTVTLRCDPISGHDNLYWYRRVMGKEIKFLLHFVKESKQDESGMPNNRFLAERTGGTYSTLKVQPAELEDSGVYFCASSHGLSDRRSPLHFGNGTRLTVT.

The CDR3 DNA is TGTGCCAGTAGGCACCGGGACTCGAGTGGCTACACCTTC. It codes for CASRHRDSSGYTF. J is TRBJ1-2 and V is TRBV19, with a weak D call TRBD1 (5 bases). V was trimmed by 6 bases and J by 7 bases, leaving 15 bases between them. Per the germline V gene, CDR1 is LNHDA and CDR2 is SQIVND (reference sequence). The CDR3 length is 13 residues.

The chain joins TRBV5-1 to TRBJ2-3, with a weak D call TRBD1 (5 bases). With 5 bases removed from V and 4 bases from J, the gap between germline ends came to 8 bases. In germline, CDR1 is SGHRS, CDR2 YFSETQ. This CDR3 is built from 12 residues. The CDR3: CASSQGPDTQYF. The CDR3 DNA follows: TGCGCCAGCAGTCAGGGTCCAGATACGCAGTATTTT.

This chain links TRBV27 with TRBJ1-6, with D maybe TRBD1 (6 bases). The germline V gene has CDR1 MNHEY and CDR2 SMNVEV (reference sequence). Trimming removed 4 bases from V and 7 bases from J, with 17 bases in between. The CDR3 spans 16 residues. The CDR3 loop is CASSWGAGRGNSPLHF. The CDR3 bases are TGTGCCAGCAGTTGGGGGGCCGGGAGGGGCAATTCACCCCTCCACTTT.

This chain's CDR3 is CASSDQGGGEKLFF. DNA for the CDR3: TGTGCCAGCAGTGACCAGGGGGGAGGTGAAAAACTGTTTTTT. This chain joins TRBV25-1 and TRBJ1-4; the match to TRBD1 covers 7 bases. CDR1 is MGHDK and CDR2 is SYGVNS in the germline V gene. The V and J ends lost 3 bases and 7 bases, in that order; junction bases with no gene match: 5. This CDR3 comprises 14 residues.

The V gene is TRBV6-5, the J gene TRBJ2-1; perhaps TRBD2 as D (5 bases). This CDR3 region has 14 residues. Deletions cut 6 bases from V and 8 bases from J, with 17 bases between. The germline V gene has CDR1 MNHEY and CDR2 SVGAGI. The CDR3 nucleotides read TGTGCCAGCAGCCTAGCCCAAGTTGTCGATGAGCAGTTCTTC. It is translated as CASSLAQVVDEQFF.

A few counts support this clone. This sequence joins TRBV27 and TRBJ1-5; D remains ambiguous. This CDR3 contains 15 residues. Trimming took off 3 bases at V and 6 bases at J, with 15 bases between the two ends. Germline CDR1 is MNHEY and CDR2 is SMNVEV (reference sequence). The chain's CDR3 is CASSFADRAGQPQHF. The CDR3 DNA sequence: TGTGCCAGCAGTTTCGCCGACCGAGCGGGTCAGCCCCAGCATTTT.

The rearrangement uses TRBV28 and TRBJ2-2; D ambiguous. Deletions cut 2 bases from V and 1 base from J, with 11 bases between. Germline V CDR1 and CDR2: MDHEN, SYDVKM. CDR3 length: 16 residues. The CDR3 sequence is CASSLNGFWNTGELFF. The CDR3 nucleotides read TGTGCCAGCAGTTTAAACGGTTTTTGGAACACCGGGGAGCTGTTTTTT. The entire variable domain, with the rest obtained from reference TRBV28 and TRBJ2-2, is as follows: DVKVTQSSRYLVKRTGEKVFLECVQDMDHENMFWYRQDPGLGLRLIYFSYDVKMKEKGDIPEGYSVSREKKERFSLILESASTNQTSMYLCASSLNGFWNTGELFFGEGSRLTVL.

The chain couples TRBV3-1 (or the pseudogene TRBV3-2) to TRBJ1-2; no firm D call. The V gene's germline CDR1 is LGHDT and CDR2 YNNKEL (reference sequence). Trimming pared 1 base from V and 2 bases from J, leaving 8 bases between. The CDR3 has 14 residues. The CDR3 here is CASSQVERNYGYTF. As DNA, the CDR3 is TGTGCCAGCAGCCAAGTGGAGAGAAACTATGGCTACACCTTC.

V gene TRBV4-2 combines with J gene TRBJ2-1; D possibly corresponds to TRBD2 (7 bases). Trimming took 5 bases from V and 2 from J, leaving 16 bases between them. From germline, CDR1 is LGHNA and CDR2 YNFKEQ. CDR3 length: 16 residues. The CDR3 loop is CASSYNVGGPYNEQFF. CDR3 sequence (DNA): TGTGCCAGCAGCTACAATGTGGGGGGGCCCTACAATGAGCAGTTCTTC.

A few counts support this clone. The chain has TRBV4-1 and TRBJ2-7, with D possibly being TRBD2 (6 bases). From germline, CDR1 is MGHRA and CDR2 YSYEKL. This CDR3 has 15 residues. With 0 bases removed from V and 3 bases from J, the gap between germline ends came to 12 bases. The CDR3 DNA reads as TGCGCCAGCAGCCAAGATTTTTCGGGGGTCTACGAGCAGTACTTC. It encodes CASSQDFSGVYEQYF.

This chain links TRBV11-2 with TRBJ1-1, with a tentative D call TRBD1 (6 bases). The germline gives CDR1 SGHAT, CDR2 FQNNGV. The CDR3 totals 14 residues. V dropped 3 bases and J dropped 4 bases, with 12 bases sitting between them. CDR3 region: CASSFEGGSTEAFF. In nucleotides, the CDR3 is TGTGCCAGCAGCTTCGAGGGGGGGAGCACTGAAGCTTTCTTT. The full variable domain, rest sourced from reference TRBV11-2 and TRBJ1-1, is EAGVAQSPRYKIIEKRQSVAFWCNPISGHATLYWYQQILGQGPKLLIQFQNNGVVDDSQLPKDRFSAERLKGVDSTLKIQPAKLEDSAVYLCASSFEGGSTEAFFGQGTRLTVV.